The clone carrying this T cell receptor (beta chain) appeared a single time. Its antigen remains unidentified. This sample is drawn from a study of CD8+ T cells in alopecia areata. Study background: Tofacitinib ran for 6 to 18 months before 6 months off drug. The SALT score measured affected scalp surface percentage in treated patients. Notes on the study in general: Scalp samples also yield sequences of resident alphabeta T cells from normal skin.

Germline-derived CDR1 and CDR2 are SGHDT and YYEEEE. V lost 0 bases to trimming and J lost 7 bases; unmatched junction nucleotides: 4. This CDR3 is 15 amino acids long. cDNA serving as the sequencing template came from extracted, reverse transcribed RNA. The assay was immunoSEQ multiplex PCR, and TCRdb's table has in-frame clones only and misses some. The sample yields roughly 250,000 clones, roughly 60% seen once. The treatment denotes: oral pan-JAK inhibitor, 5-10 mg twice daily. Patients with alopecia areata provided lesional scalp punch biopsies as well as peripheral blood. The specimen was CD4+ T cells sorted from blood, collected at week 52, from a patient treated with tofacitinib. The J gene is TRBJ2-1, the V gene TRBV5-6; 10 bases align to TRBD1. This receptor was taken from a human donor with alopecia areata. The CDR3 bases are TGTGCCAGCAGCTTGGGACAGGGGGCAAGAAATGAGCAGTTCTTC. Translation gives CASSLGQGARNEQFF.